Shown below are 9 T cell receptor beta chains from a single sample sequenced in a study of molecular identifiers for immune sequencing clone quantification. One entry per CDR3 protein, called by TCRdb with MiXCR from the PCR reads. The table includes about 630,000 distinct CDR3 sequences, about 25% detected once. The sequenced sample was naive CD8+ T cells from blood, with Jurkat cell RNA spiked in. This sample's subset: FACS-sorted CD8+CD4-CCR7+CD45RA+ naive T cells. The receptor source for this set is a human donor in good health. Some libraries in this study had Jurkat cell RNA spiked in.

The chain combines TRBV7-9 with TRBJ2-5; 7 bases map to TRBD2. The germline V gene encodes CDR1 SEHNR and CDR2 FQNEAQ (reference sequence). J was trimmed by 2 bases and V by 0 bases; bases with no gene match: 6. The CDR3 spans 16 residues. CDR3: CASSLAAGGIQETQYF. The CDR3 region has the DNA TGTGCCAGCAGCTTAGCTGCCGGGGGGATTCAAGAGACCCAGTACTTC.

This clonotype appeared a few times. V gene TRBV9 combines with J gene TRBJ2-5, with D possibly being TRBD1 (6 bases). Trimming pared 3 bases from V and 0 bases from J, leaving 15 bases between. Germline V CDR1 and CDR2: SGDLS, YYNGEE. The CDR3 has 16 residues. CDR3 DNA sequence: TGTGCCAGCAGCGATGAACAGGGCACGTACCAAGAGACCCAGTACTTC. This encodes CASSDEQGTYQETQYF. Full variable domain (outside the CDR3, taken from reference TRBV9 and TRBJ2-5): DSGVTQTPKHLITATGQRVTLRCSPRSGDLSVYWYQQSLDQGLQFLIQYYNGEERAKGNILERFSAQQFPDLHSELNLSSLELGDSALYFCASSDEQGTYQETQYFGPGTRLLVL.

This clonotype appeared many times. V gene TRBV29-1 combines with J gene TRBJ2-3, with D unclear. The CDR3 runs 14 residues. Germline values: CDR1 SQVTM, CDR2 ANQGSEA. The V end was cut by 0 bases, the J end by 0 bases, with 7 bases between. In nucleotides, the CDR3 is TGCAGCGTTGAAGATAGAGGCAGCACAGATACGCAGTATTTT. Residues: CSVEDRGSTDTQYF.

A remark on this clonotype: Possible read error: a much larger clone is one base away. The final CDR3 position lacks the conserved phenylalanine or tryptophan, pointing to a likely read error. The CDR3 bases are TGTGCCAGCAGCTTAGCGGGGGGAGTGGGGAGCTCCTACGAGCAGTACTCC. This sequence encodes CASSLAGGVGSSYEQYS. This chain links TRBV7-6 with TRBJ2-7, with D possibly being TRBD2 (6 bases). Germline CDR1 is SGHVS and CDR2 is FNYEAQ. V gave up 0 bases and J gave up 0 bases, with 15 bases separating them. The CDR3 spans 17 residues.

In this sample, this clonotype turned up a few times. The chain combines TRBV30 with TRBJ2-3; D not certain. V was shortened by 0 bases and J by 7 bases, with 14 bases between the two germline ends. The CDR3 contains 14 residues. Germline assignment: CDR1 GTSNPN and CDR2 SVGIG (reference sequence). The CDR3: CAWSVRNGWNTQYF. CDR3 sequence (DNA): TGTGCCTGGAGTGTACGGAACGGGTGGAATACGCAGTATTTT.

This clonotype showed up just a few times. The J gene is TRBJ1-2, the V gene TRBV19; a possible D gene is TRBD1 (5 bases). The germline gives CDR1 LNHDA, CDR2 SQIVND (reference sequence). The CDR3 is made up of 15 amino acids. V dropped 7 bases and J dropped 3 bases, with 18 bases sitting between them. The CDR3 region is CASTVVGGVDYGYTF. DNA of the CDR3: TGTGCCAGTACCGTCGTTGGAGGGGTAGACTATGGCTACACCTTC.

This clonotype came up many times. This chain connects TRBV9 to TRBJ2-3; D call uncertain. This CDR3 is 16 amino acids long. V lost 2 bases and J lost 2, with 15 bases in between. CDR1 and CDR2 (germline): SGDLS, YYNGEE. CDR3 nucleotides: TGTGCCAGCAGCGTTAACCCATCCCCTATCACAGATACGCAGTATTTT. Amino acids: CASSVNPSPITDTQYF. The full variable domain, its missing parts supplied by reference TRBV9 and TRBJ2-3, is DSGVTQTPKHLITATGQRVTLRCSPRSGDLSVYWYQQSLDQGLQFLIQYYNGEERAKGNILERFSAQQFPDLHSELNLSSLELGDSALYFCASSVNPSPITDTQYFGPGTRLTVL.

The chain has TRBV4-3 and TRBJ1-4; D gene unclear. The CDR3 has 16 residues. Germline CDR1 LGHNA, CDR2 YSLEER. V shed 1 base and J shed 3 bases, with 12 bases lying between them. This CDR3 reads CASSQARLMANEKLFF. As DNA, the CDR3 is TGCGCCAGCAGCCAAGCCCGACTTATGGCTAATGAAAAACTGTTTTTT.

This clonotype was recorded at least ten times. The rearrangement links TRBV2 to TRBJ2-7; a weak D match, TRBD1 (5 bases). The germline gives CDR1 SNHLY, CDR2 FYNNEI. Trimming took 2 bases from V and 5 from J, leaving 10 bases between them. The CDR3 length is 13 residues. CDR3 protein: CASSEFKGNEQYF. Written as DNA, the CDR3 is TGTGCCAGCAGTGAATTCAAGGGGAACGAGCAGTACTTC. Full variable domain (rest looked up from reference TRBV2 and TRBJ2-7): EPEVTQTPSHQVTQMGQEVILRCVPISNHLYFYWYRQILGQKVEFLVSFYNNEISEKSEIFDDQFSVERPDGSNFTLKIRSTKLEDSAMYFCASSEFKGNEQYFGPGTRLTVT.